This T cell receptor (beta chain) was documented in a study of shared clonotypes between healthy human individuals. With regard to this clone: What it binds is unknown.

Whole-study results and caveats: Tissue TCR repertoires likely differ from these blood-only repertoires.

Data came from immunoSEQ multiplex PCR; TCRdb stores just in-frame clones and leaves some out. The sample includes about 470,000 clones, roughly 77% of them seen just once. The receptor comes from a woman aged 40 to 50 in good health. Some clones in this sample may be carry-over from other donors' samples. Sample: PBMCs.

CDR3 amino acids: CACDRRTGNTIYF. CDR3 nucleotides: TGTGCCTGTGACAGGCGGACTGGAAACACCATATATTTT. The V call is TRBV30, the J call TRBJ1-3, with D perhaps matching TRBD1 (6 bases). CDR1 is GTSNPN and CDR2 is SVGIG in the germline V gene (reference sequence). The CDR3 covers 13 residues. Trimming cost V 6 bases and J 2 bases, with 11 bases left between them.